This T cell receptor beta chain emerged from a study of human T cells and chemical hapten exposure. General study points: No shift was seen in TCRs above 1 in 1000 frequency with DPC sensitization.

This clonotype was seen more than once but under ten times. The antigen remains undetermined. As for time point: healthy volunteer bleed at 2 weeks. The authors' total RNA extraction used unfractionated whole blood. For the library, individual cDNA molecules each received unique molecular identifiers. One entry per CDR3 protein, called by TCRdb with MiXCR from the RACE reads. The table records around 130,000 distinct CDR3 sequences, approximately 9% of them present only once. Germline V gene sequence: CDR1 DFQATT, CDR2 SNEGSKA (reference sequence). The CDR3 has 13 amino acids. Trimming stripped 5 bases from V and 6 bases from J, with 17 bases between.

Sequencing used whole blood. This chain uses TRBV20-1 with TRBJ2-7; D ambiguous. This receptor was taken from a male donor in good health. Some clones in this sample may be carry-over from other donors' samples. Written as DNA, the CDR3 is TGCAGTGCTCCTCCGGGCCTATTCGGCGAGCAGTACTTC. Translating gives CSAPPGLFGEQYF.